Shown below are 7 T cell receptor beta chains from a single sample sequenced in a study of CD8 T cells in ankylosing spondylitis. Study-wide points: It appeared that ankylosing spondylitis blood was characterized by a TCR beta motif of 8 or 9 highly homologous variants.

These receptors' antigens are unknown. TCRdb processed the 5' RACE reads anew with MiXCR; each CDR3 protein has one entry. Found here are some 840,000 distinct CDR3 sequences, 12% of them singletons; the top ten hold 0.51%. The sequenced material came from blood, either unsorted or a sorted T cell fraction (not recorded which). These receptor sequences come from a male donor with ankylosing spondylitis.

This clonotype was observed many times. The rearrangement links TRBV12-3 or TRBV12-4 to TRBJ1-2; D not certain. The CDR3 is made up of 12 amino acids. The V end lost 6 bases, the J end lost 8 bases, and 13 bases lay between the germline ends. CDR3 protein: CASRSSVGGYTF. The CDR3 DNA is TGTGCCAGCAGGTCTTCAGTGGGCGGCTACACCTTC.

This clonotype was seen more than once but under ten times. CDR3 nucleotides: TGTGCCAGCAGTCCTCTAGAATCGAGTGAAGCTTTCTTT. It encodes CASSPLESSEAFF. The chain carries TRBV6-1 and TRBJ1-1; D is undetermined. There are 13 residues in the CDR3. Trimming cost V 5 bases and J 7 bases, with 14 bases left between them. Looked up from germline, CDR1 is MNHNS and CDR2 is SASEGT.

At least ten counts were recorded for this clonotype. This chain joins TRBV4-2 and TRBJ1-2; tentatively, D is TRBD1 (5 bases). This CDR3 has 15 amino acids. Trimming took 3 bases from V and 0 from J, leaving 11 bases between them. CDR1 LGHNA and CDR2 YNFKEQ come from the germline V gene. In DNA form, the CDR3 reads TGTGCCAGCAGCCAGCCGGGACGGCCTAACTATGGCTACACCTTC. Translation gives CASSQPGRPNYGYTF.

This clonotype was seen a handful of times. This rearrangement joins TRBV6-2 or TRBV6-3 to TRBJ2-7, with 10 bases matching TRBD2. The germline CDR1 and CDR2 sequences are MNHEY and SVGEGT. J gave up 7 bases and V 8 bases, and 11 bases lay outside the gene matches. CDR3 length equals 14 residues. CDR3 region: CASYGLAERREQYF. The CDR3 DNA reads TGTGCCAGCTACGGACTAGCGGAACGTCGGGAGCAGTACTTC.

The chain has TRBV5-1 and TRBJ2-7; a weak D match, TRBD2 (6 bases). The CDR3 consists of 14 residues. Germline values: CDR1 SGHRS, CDR2 YFSETQ. V was pared by 4 bases and J by 2 bases, with 13 bases between. The CDR3 spells CASSGVAGPYEQYF. The CDR3 DNA reads as TGCGCCAGCAGCGGGGTTGCGGGGCCCTACGAGCAGTACTTC.

In its sample, this clonotype was seen a few times. The chain is built from TRBV15 and TRBJ2-3, with TRBD2 matching over 7 bases. The CDR3 runs 16 residues. Germline V gene data show CDR1 as LNHNV and CDR2 as YYDKDF (reference sequence). Unmatched junction bases numbered 7, after V lost 0 bases and J lost 4 bases. CDR3 protein: CATSRDRSGAADTQYF. The CDR3 DNA follows: TGTGCCACCAGCAGAGATCGGAGCGGGGCCGCAGATACGCAGTATTTT.

V and J are TRBV7-2 and TRBJ1-2; 11 bases fit TRBD1. CDR3 length: 13 residues. Germline CDR1 reads SGHTA; CDR2 reads FQGNSA. V lost 5 bases, J lost 7 bases, and 3 bases stayed unmatched. The CDR3 nucleotides are TGTGCCAGCAGCCGGGACAGGGGGAGTGGCTACACCTTC. Its protein product is CASSRDRGSGYTF.